Shown below are 16 T cell receptor beta chains from a single sample sequenced in a study of blood T cell repertoires in COVID-19. Clones were read by immunoSEQ multiplex PCR, and TCRdb kept only the in-frame ones, dropping some. The sample records under 350,000 clones, 80% to 90% being singletons. Sequencing input: PBMCs or T cells enriched from blood (not recorded which). The origin of the receptors is a woman between 40 and 55 years old with acute COVID-19.

V usage is TRBV6-5 and J usage is TRBJ1-1; D remains ambiguous. Germline CDR1 reads MNHEY; CDR2 reads SVGAGI. V shed 6 bases and J shed 11 bases, with 13 bases lying between them. The CDR3 runs to 11 residues. The CDR3 is CASRRGTSAFF. DNA for the CDR3: TGTGCCAGCAGACGGGGTACTTCGGCTTTCTTT.

V is TRBV28 and J is TRBJ1-6; 10 nucleotides line up with TRBD1. The CDR3 has 14 residues. Looked up from germline, CDR1 is MDHEN and CDR2 is SYDVKM. The V and J ends lost 6 bases and 10 bases, in that order; junction bases with no gene match: 6. CDR3 residues: CASRKGQGRSPLHF. The CDR3 DNA follows: TGTGCCAGCAGGAAGGGACAGGGGAGGTCACCCCTCCACTTT.

The gene calls are TRBV6-1 and TRBJ1-2, with 7 positions matching TRBD1. The J segment lost 4 bases and the V segment lost 0 bases, leaving 5 bases of the junction unmatched. Per the germline V gene, CDR1 is MNHNS and CDR2 is SASEGT. CDR3 length: 15 amino acids. Here the CDR3 DNA reads TGTGCCAGCAGTGAAGCGCTACAGGGGCTCTATGGCTACACCTTC. Encoded protein: CASSEALQGLYGYTF.

This clone was counted between two and nine times. The CDR3, as DNA: TGCGCCAGCAGCGGTGTGGCCGGGGCCAACGTCCTGACTTTC. This codes for CASSGVAGANVLTF. The V and J genes are TRBV5-1 and TRBJ2-6; D gene ambiguous. This CDR3 is 14 amino acids long. Trimming took off 4 bases at V and 4 bases at J, with 9 bases between the two ends. The germline gives CDR1 SGHRS, CDR2 YFSETQ.

The chain recombines TRBV7-2 with TRBJ2-7; possible D gene TRBD2, 5 bases. Deletions cut 6 bases from V and 0 bases from J, with 12 bases between. Germline V lookup: CDR1 SGHTA, CDR2 FQGNSA. This CDR3 contains 14 residues. CDR3 residues: CASRVEASSYEQYF. The CDR3 region has the DNA TGTGCCAGCAGAGTGGAGGCAAGCTCCTACGAGCAGTACTTC.

This clone has a single count. The rearrangement links TRBV7-8 to TRBJ1-6, with a possible D match to TRBD1 (5 bases). Germline CDR1 and CDR2: SGHVS and FQNEAQ. The V end lost 5 bases, the J end lost 0 bases, and 14 bases lay between the germline ends. The CDR3 extends over 17 amino acids. CDR3 nucleotides: TGTGCCAGCAGCCTTAGGACACCGAGCTCCTATAATTCACCCCTCCACTTT. Translation gives CASSLRTPSSYNSPLHF.

The V and J genes are TRBV28 and TRBJ1-2; 7 bases are shared with TRBD1. The CDR3 has 13 residues. The V gene's germline CDR1 is MDHEN and CDR2 SYDVKM. Trimming at V came to 6 bases and at J to 1 base, leaving 2 bases not matched to a gene. Here the CDR3 reads CASSRDSNYGYTF. The CDR3 DNA is TGTGCCAGCAGCAGGGACAGTAACTATGGCTACACCTTC.

The chain is built from TRBV5-1 and TRBJ2-7; 9 bases map to TRBD2. Germline V gene lookup returns CDR1 SGHRS and CDR2 YFSETQ. Trimming at V came to 5 bases and at J to 0 bases, leaving 0 bases not matched to a gene. CDR3 length: 13 amino acids. CDR3 region: CASRTSGSYEQYF. The DNA of the CDR3 is TGCGCCAGCAGGACTAGCGGCTCCTACGAGCAGTACTTC.

This chain links TRBV5-1 with TRBJ1-6; the D gene is possibly TRBD1 (5 bases). Trimming took off 1 base at V and 10 bases at J, with 15 bases between the two ends. This CDR3 is 15 amino acids long. The germline gives CDR1 SGHRS, CDR2 YFSETQ. The CDR3 is CASSLLPGLESPLHF. CDR3 bases: TGCGCCAGCAGCTTGCTCCCAGGGCTTGAATCACCCCTCCACTTT.

The chain has TRBV7-2 and TRBJ2-3, with D possibly matching TRBD1 (6 bases). Between the trimmed V and J ends, which lost 1 base and 5 bases, there was a span of 16 bases. Germline V gene data show CDR1 as SGHTA and CDR2 as FQGNSA. This CDR3 region has 16 residues. CDR3 residues: CASSLVGAARGDTQYF. In nucleotides, the CDR3 is TGTGCCAGCAGCTTAGTGGGGGCCGCCCGGGGAGATACGCAGTATTTT.

The chain is built from TRBV24-1 and TRBJ2-1, with TRBD1 identical over 7 bases. CDR1 and CDR2 (germline): KGHDR, SFDVKD. The CDR3 loop spans 16 amino acids. The V segment lost 2 bases and the J segment 0 bases; nucleotides outside the gene matches: 3. The CDR3 DNA sequence: TGTGCCACCAGTGATTACAGGGGTAGCTCCTACAATGAGCAGTTCTTC. This gives the protein CATSDYRGSSYNEQFF.

The genes are TRBV28 and TRBJ1-1, with D tentatively TRBD1 (5 bases). Germline values: CDR1 MDHEN, CDR2 SYDVKM. Trimming took off 6 bases at V and 6 bases at J, with 14 bases between the two ends. The CDR3 consists of 13 residues. The CDR3 spells CASRGLPGAEAFF. CDR3 sequence (DNA): TGTGCCAGCAGGGGACTACCGGGGGCTGAAGCTTTCTTT.

This chain uses TRBV9 with TRBJ2-7; TRBD2 might be the D (5 bases). Germline loops: CDR1 SGDLS, CDR2 YYNGEE. The CDR3 consists of 15 residues. V lost 4 bases and J 3 bases, leaving 17 bases between the germline ends. The CDR3 nucleotides are TGTGCCAGCAGCCCCAGTACGGGGAATCGCTACGAGCAGTACTTC. It specifies CASSPSTGNRYEQYF.

The rearrangement joins TRBV12-5 to TRBJ1-1; 8 nucleotides agree with TRBD1. Germline V gene data show CDR1 as LGHNT and CDR2 as FRNRAP. The CDR3 consists of 14 residues. The junction had 2 bases not matched to a gene; V was cut back by 1 base and J by 4 bases. The CDR3 sequence is CASGLATGGTEAFF. CDR3 nucleotides: TGTGCTAGTGGTTTGGCCACAGGGGGCACTGAAGCTTTCTTT.

This clone was counted between two and nine times. The chain couples TRBV28 to TRBJ2-3, with 8 bases lining up with TRBD2. The J segment lost 4 bases and the V segment lost 8 bases, leaving 14 bases of the junction unmatched. This CDR3 has 16 residues. CDR1 is MDHEN and CDR2 is SYDVKM in the germline V gene. Here the CDR3 reads CASALSRAGVSDTQYF. DNA of the CDR3: TGTGCCAGCGCCTTATCACGAGCGGGAGTGTCAGATACGCAGTATTTT.

CDR3 sequence: CASSLWRYGESYNEQFF. CDR3 DNA sequence: TGTGCCAGCAGTTTATGGCGTTACGGGGAGTCCTACAATGAGCAGTTCTTC. The chain is built from TRBV28 and TRBJ2-1, with TRBD2 as a possible D gene (5 bases). The V gene lost 0 bases and the J gene lost 1 base, with 13 bases spanning the gap. Germline CDR1 is MDHEN and CDR2 is SYDVKM. CDR3 length equals 17 residues.